The 26 T cell receptor beta chains presented below share a single source sample, sequenced in a study of T cells expressing NK-cell markers. TCRdb re-analyzed the 5' RACE reads; it lists each CDR3 protein once, without DNA. In all, the sample yields roughly 150,000 distinct CDR3 sequences. The sequenced sample was blood T cells: a sorted CD56 or NKG2C T cell subset, CD4+ or CD8+ T cells, or bulk PBMC T cells (not recorded which). These receptors were taken from a man aged 18 to 69 in good health.

This chain connects TRBV7-9 to TRBJ1-2. The CDR3 spans 15 residues. Germline CDR1 SEHNR, CDR2 FQNEAQ (reference sequence). The CDR3 loop is CASSLSQTFNYGYTF.

This chain joins TRBV7-8 and TRBJ2-3; TCRdb outputs TRBD1, but without DNA this stays unchecked. In germline, CDR1 is SGHVS, CDR2 FQNEAQ. The CDR3 runs to 13 residues. CDR3 sequence reads: CATAAGYTDTQYF. The full variable domain, its missing parts supplied by reference TRBV7-8 and TRBJ2-3, is GAGVSQSPRYKVAKRGQDVALRCDPISGHVSLFWYQQALGQGPEFLTYFQNEAQLDKSGLPSDRFFAERPEGSVSTLKIQRTQQEDSAVYLCATAAGYTDTQYFGPGTRLTVL.

V gene TRBV20-1 combines with J gene TRBJ1-6; the D gene TCRdb calls, TRBD1, cannot be checked with no DNA. CDR3 length: 17 residues. CDR1 is DFQATT and CDR2 is SNEGSKA in the germline V gene (reference sequence). The CDR3 here is CSARGLAEGADNSPLHF.

The genes are TRBV6-6 and TRBJ2-7; TCRdb indicates TRBD1, and absent DNA this call remains unverified. CDR3 length equals 13 residues. Germline V gives CDR1 MNHNY, CDR2 SVGAGI (reference sequence). CDR3 residues: CASSYSGTEEQYF.

The V and J genes are TRBV3-1 and TRBJ2-7; TCRdb's D call of TRBD2 is untestable without DNA. In germline, CDR1 is LGHDT, CDR2 YNNKEL (reference sequence). This CDR3 is 15 amino acids long. CDR3 in amino acids: CASSQERGSSYEQYF.

This chain joins TRBV5-1 and TRBJ2-7; the D call of TRBD1 rests on TCRdb alone, since no DNA is present to check it. The germline CDR1 and CDR2 sequences are SGHRS and YFSETQ. The CDR3 consists of 12 residues. The CDR3 protein is CASSRTEDEQYF. Based on the CDR3 plus reference TRBV5-1 and TRBJ2-7, the full variable domain is KAGVTQTPRYLIKTRGQQVTLSCSPISGHRSVSWYQQTPGQGLQFLFEYFSETQRNKGNFPGRFSGRQFSNSRSEMNVSTLELGDSALYLCASSRTEDEQYFGPGTRLTVT.

The chain carries TRBV13 and TRBJ1-1; TCRdb returns TRBD1, unconfirmable since there is no DNA. Germline-derived CDR1 and CDR2 are PRHDT and FYEKMQ (reference sequence). The CDR3 contains 16 residues. The CDR3 reads CASSLRDGRMNTEAFF. The variable domain in full, with the rest retrieved from reference TRBV13 and TRBJ1-1, is AAGVIQSPRHLIKEKRETATLKCYPIPRHDTVYWYQQGPGQDPQFLISFYEKMQSDKGSIPDRFSAQQFSDYHSELNMSSLELGDSALYFCASSLRDGRMNTEAFFGQGTRLTVV.

CDR3 in amino acids: CASSPGDRRSQHF. V usage is TRBV12-3 or TRBV12-4 and J usage is TRBJ1-5; the D call of TRBD1 rests on TCRdb alone, since no DNA is present to check it. The CDR3 loop spans 13 amino acids.

The chain employs TRBV4-1 and TRBJ2-3; TCRdb's D gene call, TRBD2, goes unchecked for lack of DNA. CDR1 and CDR2 (germline): MGHRA, YSYEKL. The CDR3 is 17 residues long. CDR3 in amino acids: CASSQDTGTSGTDTQYF.

The chain recombines TRBV6-5 with TRBJ2-1; lacking DNA, the TRBD2 call made by TCRdb goes unchecked. Looked up from germline, CDR1 is MNHEY and CDR2 is SVGAGI. CDR3 length: 14 residues. CDR3 residues: CASSLAGGPGEQFF.

The gene calls are TRBV19 and TRBJ1-2. Germline V gives CDR1 LNHDA, CDR2 SQIVND (reference sequence). The CDR3 contains 15 residues. CDR3 in amino acids: CASSTEWTELYGYTF.

The chain couples TRBV28 to TRBJ2-2; TCRdb returns TRBD1, unconfirmable since there is no DNA. The CDR3 extends over 15 amino acids. Germline assignment: CDR1 MDHEN and CDR2 SYDVKM. CDR3: CASSPFRGNTGELFF.

The CDR3 loop is CASSSRDRVENEKLFF. V gene TRBV13 combines with J gene TRBJ1-4; there is no DNA to check the TCRdb D call of TRBD1. This CDR3 region has 16 residues. Germline assignment: CDR1 PRHDT and CDR2 FYEKMQ (reference sequence).

The CDR3 here is CASSLDGGNRQQYF. The chain joins TRBV5-6 to TRBJ2-7; the TCRdb D gene call, TRBD1, has no DNA to confirm it. The CDR3 loop spans 14 amino acids. Germline CDR1 is SGHDT and CDR2 is YYEEEE.

The rearrangement links TRBV27 to TRBJ2-1; TCRdb calls TRBD2, which cannot be checked without DNA. The CDR3 has 15 amino acids. CDR1 and CDR2 from the germline V gene are MNHEY and SMNVEV (reference sequence). The CDR3 here is CASSLLREAYNEQFF.

This chain joins TRBV5-1 and TRBJ1-2; TCRdb's D call, TRBD1, is unchecked because there is no DNA. The CDR3 runs to 14 residues. The germline gives CDR1 SGHRS, CDR2 YFSETQ. The CDR3 here is CASSRRQGLYGYTF.

The chain joins TRBV24-1 to TRBJ2-5; the TCRdb D gene call, TRBD2, has no DNA to confirm it. Looked up from germline, CDR1 is KGHDR and CDR2 is SFDVKD. The CDR3 contains 15 residues. CDR3 amino acids: CATSESPAGVETQYF.

The CDR3 sequence: CASTGQEPSGANVLTF. The genes are TRBV6-5 and TRBJ2-6; the D gene TCRdb calls, TRBD1, cannot be checked with no DNA. The CDR3 is made up of 16 amino acids. Germline loops: CDR1 MNHEY, CDR2 SVGAGI.

CDR3 sequence: CASSYGQTYNEQFF. The chain employs TRBV6-5 and TRBJ2-1; the TCRdb call, TRBD1, lacks DNA for checking. This CDR3 contains 14 residues. CDR1 is MNHEY and CDR2 is SVGAGI in the germline V gene.

The chain employs TRBV4-1 and TRBJ1-2; TCRdb's D gene call, TRBD1, goes unchecked for lack of DNA. The CDR3 spans 15 residues. Per the germline V gene, CDR1 is MGHRA and CDR2 is YSYEKL. CDR3 region: CASSQVALQDYGYTF.

The chain combines TRBV19 with TRBJ2-3; the TRBD2 assignment by TCRdb is unverifiable without DNA. The CDR3 is 17 residues long. The germline V gene has CDR1 LNHDA and CDR2 SQIVND (reference sequence). The CDR3 here is CASTALAAREGTDTQYF.

The V and J genes are TRBV11-2 and TRBJ1-1; TCRdb's D call, TRBD1, is unchecked because there is no DNA. The V gene's germline CDR1 is SGHAT and CDR2 FQNNGV. This CDR3 contains 15 residues. The CDR3 loop reads CASSLGPGEYTEAFF. Complete variable domain (other parts from reference TRBV11-2 and TRBJ1-1): EAGVAQSPRYKIIEKRQSVAFWCNPISGHATLYWYQQILGQGPKLLIQFQNNGVVDDSQLPKDRFSAERLKGVDSTLKIQPAKLEDSAVYLCASSLGPGEYTEAFFGQGTRLTVV.

This chain joins TRBV10-3 and TRBJ2-5; TCRdb picks TRBD2, but there is no DNA to check that call. The CDR3 contains 18 residues. Germline values: CDR1 ENHRY, CDR2 SYGVKD. CDR3 sequence reads: CAISPLGTSGLSGETQYF.

The chain employs TRBV19 and TRBJ1-6. CDR3 length: 12 residues. The germline gives CDR1 LNHDA, CDR2 SQIVND (reference sequence). The CDR3 protein is CASSIGNSPLHF. Looking up the rest from reference TRBV19 and TRBJ1-6 gives the full variable domain: DGGITQSPKYLFRKEGQNVTLSCEQNLNHDAMYWYRQDPGQGLRLIYYSQIVNDFQKGDIAEGYSVSREKKESFPLTVTSAQKNPTAFYLCASSIGNSPLHFGNGTRLTVT.

The chain couples TRBV13 to TRBJ2-7. This CDR3 region has 14 residues. Germline-derived CDR1 and CDR2 are PRHDT and FYEKMQ (reference sequence). CDR3 sequence: CASSYRQTSSEQYF.

J is TRBJ2-2 and V is TRBV2; TCRdb's D gene call, TRBD2, goes unchecked for lack of DNA. This CDR3 contains 16 residues. The germline CDR1 and CDR2 sequences are SNHLY and FYNNEI. The CDR3 spells CASSGGLAVNTGELFF.